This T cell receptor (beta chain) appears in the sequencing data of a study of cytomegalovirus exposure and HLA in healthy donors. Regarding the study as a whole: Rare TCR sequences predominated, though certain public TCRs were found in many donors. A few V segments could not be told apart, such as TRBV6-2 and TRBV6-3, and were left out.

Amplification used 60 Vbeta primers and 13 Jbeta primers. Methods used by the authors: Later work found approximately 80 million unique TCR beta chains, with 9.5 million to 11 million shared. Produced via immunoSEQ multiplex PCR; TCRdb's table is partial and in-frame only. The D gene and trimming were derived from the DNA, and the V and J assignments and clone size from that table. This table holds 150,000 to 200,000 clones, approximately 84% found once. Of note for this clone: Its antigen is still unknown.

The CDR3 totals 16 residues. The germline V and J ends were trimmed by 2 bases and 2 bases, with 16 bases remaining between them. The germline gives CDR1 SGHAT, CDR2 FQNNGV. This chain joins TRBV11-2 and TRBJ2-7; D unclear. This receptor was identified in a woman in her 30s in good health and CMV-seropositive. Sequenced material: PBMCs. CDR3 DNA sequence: TGTGCCAGCAGCTTATCAGCGAGTTTGGTCCCCTACGAGCAGTACTTC. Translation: CASSLSASLVPYEQYF.